The 31 T cell receptor beta chains below come from one sample, sequenced in a study of T cell repertoires in cytomegalovirus infection. Antigens of these TCRs are unknown. TCRdb re-called the reads with MiXCR, one entry per CDR3 protein. The table shows fewer than 900,000 distinct CDR3 sequences, with roughly 28% occurring only once. The sequences come from cultured CD8+ T cells from PBMCs, collected from culture after CMV antigen stimulation. The source of these receptors is a human donor in good health (CMV status not recorded). Some clones in this sample may be carry-over from other donors' samples.

This clonotype was counted ten times or more. This chain connects TRBV7-6 to TRBJ2-7; D possibly corresponds to TRBD2 (6 bases). The CDR3 has 19 residues. Trimming cost V 1 base and J 5 bases, with 27 bases left between them. Germline V gene sequence: CDR1 SGHVS, CDR2 FNYEAQ. The CDR3 nucleotides read TGTGCCAGCAGCTTAGTCCCAGCTCATCTCCGGGGACCGGGGGACGAGCAGTACTTC. Translation: CASSLVPAHLRGPGDEQYF.

This clonotype appeared a few times. The chain uses TRBV27 and TRBJ2-1; TRBD2 matches 9 bases. The CDR3 is made up of 18 amino acids. J gave up 0 bases and V 5 bases, and 11 bases lay outside the gene matches. Germline values: CDR1 MNHEY, CDR2 SMNVEV (reference sequence). The CDR3 region has the DNA TGTGCCAGCAGTCCCGGGGAAGCGGGGGGCTTCTCCTACAATGAGCAGTTCTTC. This encodes CASSPGEAGGFSYNEQFF.

This chain connects TRBV10-3 to TRBJ2-2; the D gene is possibly TRBD1 (5 bases). Germline assignment: CDR1 ENHRY and CDR2 SYGVKD. The CDR3 sequence is 14 residues long. The V gene lost 2 bases and the J gene lost 8 bases, with 12 bases spanning the gap. The DNA of the CDR3 is TGTGCCATCAGTGAGGACAGTTACGGAGGGGAGCTGTTTTTT. Its translation: CAISEDSYGGELFF.

The chain combines TRBV4-1 with TRBJ1-2, with 11 bases matching TRBD1. Trimming removed 3 bases from V and 2 bases from J; junction bases left unmatched: 2. CDR1 is MGHRA and CDR2 is YSYEKL in the germline V gene. The CDR3 covers 15 residues. In DNA form, the CDR3 reads TGCGCCAGCAGCCATGGACAGGGGGCGAACTATGGCTACACCTTC. This translates into CASSHGQGANYGYTF.

The sample holds a few counts of this clonotype. The chain recombines TRBV20-1 with TRBJ2-7; D is unresolved. Trimming pared 4 bases from V and 4 bases from J, leaving 8 bases between. The CDR3 has 11 amino acids. The V gene's germline CDR1 is DFQATT and CDR2 SNEGSKA (reference sequence). The CDR3 loop reads CSANRKYEQYF. CDR3 nucleotide sequence: TGCAGTGCTAACAGAAAATACGAGCAGTACTTC.

The CDR3 nucleotides are TGCAGCGTGGTTCAGGAGCGGAGCACAGATACGCAGTATTTT. This encodes CSVVQERSTDTQYF. This chain connects TRBV29-1 to TRBJ2-3; tentatively, D is TRBD2 (5 bases). V dropped 6 bases and J dropped 0 bases, with 13 bases sitting between them. The CDR3 has 14 amino acids. Per germline, CDR1 SQVTM and CDR2 ANQGSEA.

The V call is TRBV4-2, the J call TRBJ2-2, with D possibly matching TRBD2 (5 bases). Per germline, CDR1 LGHNA and CDR2 YNFKEQ. Deletions cut 0 bases from V and 3 bases from J, with 14 bases between. CDR3 length: 17 amino acids. The CDR3: CASSQERMTDYTGELFF. For the CDR3, the DNA is TGTGCCAGCAGCCAAGAACGGATGACGGACTACACCGGGGAGCTGTTTTTT.

This clonotype was recorded at least ten times. The chain has TRBV2 and TRBJ2-1, with D uncertain. V was trimmed by 3 bases and J by 0 bases, leaving 9 bases between them. Germline assignment: CDR1 SNHLY and CDR2 FYNNEI. The CDR3 covers 15 residues. This CDR3 is CASSEGMSSYNEQFF. The CDR3 region has the DNA TGTGCCAGCAGTGAGGGCATGAGCTCCTACAATGAGCAGTTCTTC.

This clonotype came up a few times. The CDR3 reads CAAGYNSPLHF. CDR3 nucleotide sequence: TGTGCCGCAGGATATAATTCACCCCTCCACTTT. This rearrangement joins TRBV28 to TRBJ1-6, with D hard to call. In germline, CDR1 is MDHEN, CDR2 SYDVKM. Trimming left V 11 bases short and J 4 bases short, with 6 bases between. CDR3 size: 11 residues.

The chain uses TRBV7-6 and TRBJ2-4; D gene uncertain. This CDR3 spans 16 amino acids. The germline V and J ends were trimmed by 5 bases and 7 bases, with 21 bases remaining between them. CDR1 is SGHVS, CDR2 FNYEAQ, per germline. This CDR3 is CASSPFGSAGRNIQYF. The CDR3 DNA is TGTGCCAGCAGCCCCTTCGGGTCGGCAGGAAGGAACATTCAGTACTTC.

The genes are TRBV6-5 and TRBJ2-1; unclear D gene. The V end lost 0 bases, the J end lost 10 bases, and 10 bases lay between the germline ends. The CDR3 is 13 residues long. The germline gives CDR1 MNHEY, CDR2 SVGAGI. The CDR3 loop is CASSYSQDGEQFF. The CDR3 DNA is TGTGCCAGCAGTTACTCTCAGGACGGAGAGCAGTTCTTC.

CDR3 region: CASSYSWRNNEQFF. The DNA of the CDR3 is TGTGCCAGCAGTTACTCATGGCGGAACAATGAGCAGTTCTTC. This chain links TRBV6-5 with TRBJ2-1; no firm D call. Trimming left V 0 bases short and J 5 bases short, with 8 bases between. The CDR3 covers 14 residues. Germline-derived CDR1 and CDR2 are MNHEY and SVGAGI.

This sequence joins TRBV6-5 and TRBJ2-2, with TRBD1 identical over 7 bases. Germline loops: CDR1 MNHEY, CDR2 SVGAGI. This CDR3 is built from 15 residues. Losses at the gene ends were 0 bases for V and 5 bases for J; bases not matched to a gene: 3. The CDR3 spells CASSYSTGATGELFF. The CDR3 nucleotides are TGTGCCAGCAGTTACTCAACAGGGGCTACCGGGGAGCTGTTTTTT.

The table lists this clonotype with a few counts. V gene TRBV2 combines with J gene TRBJ1-3; D not resolved. In germline, CDR1 is SNHLY, CDR2 FYNNEI. The length of the CDR3 is 15 residues. Trimming shortened V by 7 bases and J by 0 bases, and 13 bases separated the two germline ends. The CDR3 DNA reads TGTGCCAGCACCCCGGACCAGTTCTCTGGAAACACCATATATTTT. Its translation: CASTPDQFSGNTIYF.

V and J are TRBV12-3 or TRBV12-4 and TRBJ1-4, with D perhaps TRBD1 (5 bases). With 7 bases removed from V and 5 bases from J, the gap between germline ends came to 11 bases. This CDR3 is 13 amino acids long. CDR3 loop: CASTDDSNEKLFF. CDR3 coding DNA: TGTGCCAGCACCGATGACAGCAATGAAAAACTGTTTTTT.

This clonotype was seen more than once but under ten times. The chain uses TRBV2 and TRBJ1-2, with TRBD1 matching 8 bases. Germline trimming cut 4 bases from V and 1 base from J; bases unmatched to any gene: 20. Germline V CDR1 and CDR2: SNHLY, FYNNEI. This CDR3 contains 20 residues. CDR3 protein: CASSGPDREKPPPLNYGYTF. The CDR3 coding sequence is TGTGCCAGCAGTGGCCCGGACAGGGAAAAACCGCCACCTCTTAACTATGGCTACACCTTC.

The V and J genes are TRBV7-9 and TRBJ2-3; no clear D gene. The CDR3 runs to 14 residues. CDR1 is SEHNR and CDR2 is FQNEAQ in the germline V gene (reference sequence). Trimming removed 5 bases at V and 1 base at J, with 10 bases between. The CDR3 spells CASSLLGRTDTQYF. The CDR3 DNA follows: TGTGCCAGCAGCCTCCTGGGCCGCACAGATACGCAGTATTTT. Full variable domain (outside the CDR3, taken from reference TRBV7-9 and TRBJ2-3): DTGVSQNPRHKITKRGQNVTFRCDPISEHNRLYWYRQTLGQGPEFLTYFQNEAQLEKSRLLSDRFSAERPKGSFSTLEIQRTEQGDSAMYLCASSLLGRTDTQYFGPGTRLTVL.

This clonotype was seen more than once but under ten times. This rearrangement joins TRBV6-1 to TRBJ2-4; 9 positions agree with TRBD1. This CDR3 contains 16 residues. CDR1 and CDR2 from the germline V gene are MNHNS and SASEGT. The ends lost 6 bases at V and 3 bases at J; junction bases unmatched: 9. CDR3 region: CASSHMGQGGKNIQYF. CDR3 bases: TGTGCCAGCAGCCATATGGGACAGGGTGGCAAAAACATTCAGTACTTC.

The rearrangement uses TRBV24-1 and TRBJ2-1; possibly TRBD2 for D (5 bases). The V and J ends lost 5 bases and 9 bases respectively, with 22 bases between them. Germline V CDR1 and CDR2: KGHDR, SFDVKD. This CDR3 region has 16 residues. CDR3 residues: CATSVVGSGTAFEQFF. In DNA form, the CDR3 reads TGTGCCACCAGTGTCGTGGGGAGCGGCACGGCCTTTGAGCAGTTCTTC.

This clonotype appeared a few times. V and J are TRBV7-9 and TRBJ2-1; 12 bases fit TRBD2. This CDR3 is 17 amino acids long. With V trimmed by 3 bases and J by 4 bases, 7 bases remained unmatched. Germline V gives CDR1 SEHNR, CDR2 FQNEAQ (reference sequence). For the CDR3, the DNA is TGTGCCAGCAGCTTCCCTAGCGGGGGGGCAGGATACAATGAGCAGTTCTTC. It codes for CASSFPSGGAGYNEQFF.

There are a few counts of this clonotype. V gene TRBV12-5 combines with J gene TRBJ2-7, with unresolved D. The ends were cut back, 1 base at V and 0 bases at J, with 13 bases in the middle. Germline V lookup: CDR1 LGHNT, CDR2 FRNRAP. The CDR3 is 16 residues long. The CDR3 sequence: CASGLGLHGGSYEQYV. Written as DNA, the CDR3 is TGTGCTAGTGGTTTGGGTCTACACGGCGGCTCCTACGAGCAGTACGTC.

The gene calls are TRBV28 and TRBJ1-5; the match to TRBD1 covers 7 bases. The CDR3 consists of 16 residues. CDR1 and CDR2 (germline): MDHEN, SYDVKM. V was clipped by 1 base and J by 3 bases; unmatched bases: 6. The DNA for the CDR3 is TGTGCCAGCAGTTTATTAGGACAGGTGAACAATCAGCCCCAGCATTTT. It yields the protein CASSLLGQVNNQPQHF. Filled out from reference TRBV28 and TRBJ1-5, the complete variable domain reads DVKVTQSSRYLVKRTGEKVFLECVQDMDHENMFWYRQDPGLGLRLIYFSYDVKMKEKGDIPEGYSVSREKKERFSLILESASTNQTSMYLCASSLLGQVNNQPQHFGDGTRLSIL.

This clonotype was seen more than once but under ten times. The junction departs from germline at one end; a sequencing error may be responsible. This chain connects TRBV7-2 to TRBJ1-5; 7 bases are shared with TRBD1. The V gene's germline CDR1 is SGHTA and CDR2 FQGNSA. CDR3 size: 13 residues. CDR3 region: CASSLVYRGPEHF. CDR3 sequence (DNA): TGTGCCAGCAGCTTAGTTTATAGGGGGCCCGAGCATTTT. Combining the CDR3 with reference TRBV7-2 and TRBJ1-5 gives the whole variable domain GAGVSQSPSNKVTEKGKDVELRCDPISGHTALYWYRQSLGQGLEFLIYFQGNSAPDKSGLPSDRFSAERTGGSVSTLTIQRTQQEDSAVYLCASSLVYRGPEHFGDGTRLSIL.

This clonotype was seen more than once but under ten times. The chain combines TRBV6-4 with TRBJ2-3; D unresolved. Germline lookup yields CDR1 MRHNA and CDR2 SNTAGT. The CDR3 has 13 residues. Trimming took off 0 bases at V and 2 bases at J, with 3 bases between the two ends. The CDR3 region has the DNA TGTGCCAGCAGTGACTCGCCCACAGATACGCAGTATTTT. It yields the protein CASSDSPTDTQYF.

This clonotype came up a few times. The V and J genes are TRBV28 and TRBJ2-3; 8 nucleotides line up with TRBD1. Trimming at V came to 8 bases and at J to 4 bases, leaving 14 bases not matched to a gene. Germline loops: CDR1 MDHEN, CDR2 SYDVKM. The CDR3 has 16 residues. The CDR3 DNA sequence: TGTGCCAGCGGACCCACAGGTGGACAGGGCGCAGATACGCAGTATTTT. Protein: CASGPTGGQGADTQYF.

The chain links TRBV7-9 to TRBJ2-4, with 7 bases identical to TRBD1. This CDR3 contains 17 residues. The V and J ends lost 5 bases and 0 bases, in that order; junction bases with no gene match: 10. The germline V gene encodes CDR1 SEHNR and CDR2 FQNEAQ (reference sequence). For the CDR3, the DNA is TGTGCCAGCAGCCCGAAATGGGACAGCCTAGCCAAAAACATTCAGTACTTC. This codes for CASSPKWDSLAKNIQYF.

There are a few counts of this clonotype. V usage is TRBV19 and J usage is TRBJ2-3, with D possibly matching TRBD2 (6 bases). The germline CDR1 and CDR2 sequences are LNHDA and SQIVND (reference sequence). The V gene lost 4 bases and the J gene lost 4 bases, with 9 bases spanning the gap. CDR3 size: 13 residues. CDR3 sequence: CASSTGLADTQYF. The CDR3 nucleotides read TGTGCCAGTAGTACGGGACTTGCAGATACGCAGTATTTT.

This clonotype turned up a few times. The chain employs TRBV7-6 and TRBJ2-3; TRBD2 is a possible D gene (7 bases). Trimming took 3 bases from V and 4 from J, leaving 14 bases between them. The CDR3 runs 15 residues. The germline V gene has CDR1 SGHVS and CDR2 FNYEAQ. The CDR3 sequence is CASSFGGAPPDTQYF. The CDR3 DNA is TGTGCCAGCAGCTTTGGGGGGGCCCCGCCAGATACGCAGTATTTT.

This chain connects TRBV19 to TRBJ1-2; D is unclear. V lost 4 bases, J lost 8 bases, and 20 bases lay in between. This CDR3 is 15 amino acids long. Germline lookup yields CDR1 LNHDA and CDR2 SQIVND (reference sequence). This CDR3 is CASSTGFARLDGYTF. CDR3 nucleotides: TGTGCCAGTAGTACGGGGTTTGCGCGTTTGGACGGCTACACCTTC.

This clonotype has a handful of counts. This rearrangement joins TRBV4-2 to TRBJ2-1; TRBD2 matches 8 bases. The CDR3 length is 16 residues. The germline CDR1 and CDR2 sequences are LGHNA and YNFKEQ. The V and J ends lost 4 bases and 7 bases, in that order; junction bases with no gene match: 12. The chain's CDR3 is CASSPLISGVRNEQFF. In nucleotides, the CDR3 is TGTGCCAGCAGCCCCCTAATTAGCGGGGTACGAAATGAGCAGTTCTTC.

This clonotype was observed a few times. At one end the junction does not follow the germline gene, possibly because of a read error. The genes are TRBV7-7 and TRBJ2-3; a weak D match, TRBD2 (5 bases). This CDR3 region has 15 residues. Germline loops: CDR1 SSHAT, CDR2 FNYEAQ (reference sequence). The CDR3: CASSFALGSEDTQYF. The CDR3 DNA sequence: TGTGCTAGCAGCTTTGCGCTGGGTAGCGAAGATACGCAGTATTTT.